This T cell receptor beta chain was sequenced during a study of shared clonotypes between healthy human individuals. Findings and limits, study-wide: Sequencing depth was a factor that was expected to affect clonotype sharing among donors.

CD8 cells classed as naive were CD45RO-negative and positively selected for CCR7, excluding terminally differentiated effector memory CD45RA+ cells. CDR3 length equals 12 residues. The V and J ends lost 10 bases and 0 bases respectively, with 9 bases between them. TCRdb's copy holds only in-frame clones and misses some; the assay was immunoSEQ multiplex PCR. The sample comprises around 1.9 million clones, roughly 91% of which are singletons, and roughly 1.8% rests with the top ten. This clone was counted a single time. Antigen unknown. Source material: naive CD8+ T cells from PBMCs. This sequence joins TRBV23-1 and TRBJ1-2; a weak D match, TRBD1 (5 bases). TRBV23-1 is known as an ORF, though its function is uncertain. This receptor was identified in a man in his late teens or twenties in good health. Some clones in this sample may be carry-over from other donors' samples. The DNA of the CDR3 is TGCGCCAAAGGGGCGGCTAACTATGGCTACACCTTC. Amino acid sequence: CAKGAANYGYTF.